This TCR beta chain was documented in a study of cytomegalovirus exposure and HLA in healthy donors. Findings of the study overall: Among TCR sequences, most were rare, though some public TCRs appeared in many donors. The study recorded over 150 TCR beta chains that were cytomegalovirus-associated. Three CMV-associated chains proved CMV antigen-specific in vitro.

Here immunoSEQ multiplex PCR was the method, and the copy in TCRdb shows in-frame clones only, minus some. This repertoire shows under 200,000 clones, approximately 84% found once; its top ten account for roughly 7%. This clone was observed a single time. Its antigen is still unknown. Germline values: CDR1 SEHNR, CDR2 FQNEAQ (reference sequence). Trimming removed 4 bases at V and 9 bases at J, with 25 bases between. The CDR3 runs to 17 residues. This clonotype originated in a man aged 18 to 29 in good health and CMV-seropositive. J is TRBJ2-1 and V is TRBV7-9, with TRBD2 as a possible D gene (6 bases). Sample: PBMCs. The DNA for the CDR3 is TGTGCCAGCAGCTCTAACCGGGCGGGGTGGCCGCGAGGTGAGCAGTTCTTC. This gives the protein CASSSNRAGWPRGEQFF.